The entry that follows covers one T cell receptor (beta chain) sequence. Its target is not known. This CDR3 has 18 amino acids. Trimming at V came to 4 bases and at J to 5 bases, leaving 13 bases not matched to a gene. CDR1 is MRHNA, CDR2 SNTAGT, per germline. The data are from a study of vaccination and CD4 T cells after COVID-19. Study-wide background: Either a CEFX pool, an HIV-1 Nef pool, or no peptide was added to control cultures.

Cultured CD4+ T-cell DNA underwent Oncomine TCR Beta short-read sequencing. Genomic DNA was isolated from cultured CD4+ T cells. TCRdb analysed the PCR reads with MiXCR anew, one entry per CDR3 protein. The sample has 20,000 or so distinct CDR3 sequences; about two fifths are singletons. Time point here: late sampling 161 to 241 days after vaccination in a few convalescent patients. Treatment defined: approximately 9-day PBMC culture with coronavirus spike peptide pools or control peptides (ViraFEST assay). Expanded clonotypes were found by TCR sequencing after peptide-pool stimulation (ViraFEST). Upon completion of 10 days of culture, CD4+ T cells were isolated via negative selection.

The genes are TRBV6-4 and TRBJ2-1; 11 nucleotides agree with TRBD2. This clonotype was sampled from a human donor who had recovered from COVID-19. The starting material was CD4+ T cells from blood, cultured in vitro, obtained about 7 months after SARS-CoV-2 vaccination. CDR3: CASSATDMGLAANNEQFF. The CDR3 DNA is TGTGCCAGCAGTGCCACCGACATGGGACTAGCGGCCAACAATGAGCAGTTCTTC.